The clone carrying this TCR beta chain occurred many times. The data were obtained in a study of neurological immune-mediated disorders. TCRdb itself ran the 5' RACE reads through MiXCR, one entry per CDR3 protein. The profile covers roughly 75,000 distinct CDR3 sequences, with about 2.5% appearing a single time and more than 0.95% taken by the ten largest. Germline assignment: CDR1 DFQATT and CDR2 SNEGSKA (reference sequence). The CDR3 is made up of 12 amino acids. Trimming took off 2 bases at V and 5 bases at J, with 7 bases between the two ends. Sequencing was performed on PBMCs. The chain is built from TRBV20-1 and TRBJ1-5; D is unresolved. The receptor was isolated from a woman between 25 and 40 years old with multiple sclerosis. The CDR3 reads CSARSGDQPQHF. In DNA form, the CDR3 reads TGCAGTGCTAGAAGCGGGGATCAGCCCCAGCATTTT.